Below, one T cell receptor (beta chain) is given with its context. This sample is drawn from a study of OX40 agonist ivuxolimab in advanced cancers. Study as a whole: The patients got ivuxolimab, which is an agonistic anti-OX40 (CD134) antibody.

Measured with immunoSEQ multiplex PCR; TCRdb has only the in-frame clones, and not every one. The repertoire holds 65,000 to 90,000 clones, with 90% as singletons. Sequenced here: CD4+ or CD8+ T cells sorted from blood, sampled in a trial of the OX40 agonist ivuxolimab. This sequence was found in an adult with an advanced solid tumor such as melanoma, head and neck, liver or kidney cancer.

This CDR3 is CANQNEAYEQYF. In nucleotides, the CDR3 is TGCGCCAACCAGAACGAGGCCTACGAGCAGTACTTC. The V and J genes are TRBV23-1 and TRBJ2-7; D is unresolved. TRBV23-1 belongs to the ORF category, with a function that is uncertain. V lost 10 bases and J lost 2, with 12 bases in between. This CDR3 contains 12 residues.